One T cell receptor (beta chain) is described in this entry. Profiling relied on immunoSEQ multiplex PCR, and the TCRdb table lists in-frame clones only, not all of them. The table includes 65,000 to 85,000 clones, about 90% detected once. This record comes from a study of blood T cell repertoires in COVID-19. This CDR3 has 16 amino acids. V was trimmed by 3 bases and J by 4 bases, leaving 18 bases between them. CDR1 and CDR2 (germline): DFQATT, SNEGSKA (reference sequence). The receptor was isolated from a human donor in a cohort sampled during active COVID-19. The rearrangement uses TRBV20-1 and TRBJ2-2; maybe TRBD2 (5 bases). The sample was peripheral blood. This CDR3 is CSASKETRYVTGELFF. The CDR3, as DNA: TGCAGTGCTAGTAAGGAAACTAGATACGTCACCGGGGAGCTGTTTTTT.